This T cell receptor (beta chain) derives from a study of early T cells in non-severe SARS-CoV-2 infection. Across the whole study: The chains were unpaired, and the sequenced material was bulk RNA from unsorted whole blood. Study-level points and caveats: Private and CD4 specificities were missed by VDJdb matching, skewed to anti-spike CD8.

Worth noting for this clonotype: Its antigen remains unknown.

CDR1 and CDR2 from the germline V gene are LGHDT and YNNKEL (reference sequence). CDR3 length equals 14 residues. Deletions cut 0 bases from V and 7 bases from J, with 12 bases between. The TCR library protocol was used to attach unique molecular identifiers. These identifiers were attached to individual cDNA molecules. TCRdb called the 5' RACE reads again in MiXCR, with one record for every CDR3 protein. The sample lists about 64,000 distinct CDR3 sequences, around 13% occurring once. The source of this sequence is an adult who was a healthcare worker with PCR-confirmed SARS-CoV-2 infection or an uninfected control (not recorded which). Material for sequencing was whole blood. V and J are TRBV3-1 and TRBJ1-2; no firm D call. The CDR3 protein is CASSQELGRRGYTF. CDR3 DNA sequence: TGTGCCAGCAGCCAAGAACTGGGTCGCCGTGGCTACACCTTC.